The sequence of this T cell receptor (beta chain) was determined in a study of CD8 T cells in Susac syndrome. On the study more broadly: When blood was drawn, the patients with Susac syndrome were therapy-naive, on corticosteroids, or on intravenous immunoglobulin alone.

After extraction with the RNeasy kit, roughly 0.45 to 1 ug of the RNA was reverse transcribed using random hexamers. TCRdb reprocessed the immunoSEQ multiplex PCR reads via MiXCR and lists one record per CDR3 protein. The repertoire holds 150,000 to 190,000 distinct CDR3 sequences, about 95% seen once, with approximately 0.15% in the top ten. Study observations and caveats: The CD4+ T cell repertoire of patients with Susac syndrome showed no detectable clonal expansion.

CDR1 is SGHVS and CDR2 is FQNEAQ in the germline V gene. The ends were cut back, 1 base at V and 5 bases at J, with 16 bases in the middle. This CDR3 is built from 16 residues. Points on this clonotype: Its antigen is unidentified.

Sequencing of TCR beta drew on CD8+ and CD4+ T cells from blood. The Susac syndrome patients fit the recently defined diagnostic criteria for definite or probable disease. Sample: CD4+ T cells from PBMCs. The sequence derives from a human donor with Susac syndrome. J is TRBJ2-3 and V is TRBV7-8; tentatively, D is TRBD2 (6 bases). The CDR3: CASSLGVGGAIDTQYF. CDR3 nucleotides: TGTGCCAGCAGCTTAGGGGTTGGCGGGGCTATAGATACGCAGTATTTT.